The 24 T cell receptor beta chains presented below share a single source sample, sequenced in a study of cytomegalovirus exposure and HLA in healthy donors. Both 60 Vbeta primers and 13 Jbeta primers went into the PCR. Repertoires were generated with immunoSEQ multiplex PCR, while TCRdb's copy carries only in-frame clones and drops some. The sample holds about 110,000 clones, over 70% seen once. The sample was PBMCs. The receptors were gathered from a female donor in good health and CMV-seronegative.

The chain uses TRBV7-9 and TRBJ2-1; D is possibly TRBD1 (5 bases). V was trimmed by 1 base and J by 13 bases, leaving 14 bases between them. Germline V gives CDR1 SEHNR, CDR2 FQNEAQ (reference sequence). This CDR3 region has 13 residues. CDR3 in DNA: TGTGCCAGCAGCTTAGTTTACCTCCAGGGACAGTTCTTC. Amino acid sequence: CASSLVYLQGQFF.

The V and J genes are TRBV9 and TRBJ2-1; TRBD2 agrees at 7 bases. The CDR3 covers 15 residues. CDR1 and CDR2 from the germline V gene are SGDLS and YYNGEE. The V gene end was trimmed by 4 bases and the J gene end by 4 bases; junction bases not matched to a gene: 8. The CDR3 loop reads CASSPQSGAYNEQFF. CDR3 DNA: TGTGCCAGCAGCCCTCAGAGCGGGGCTTACAATGAGCAGTTCTTC.

This chain links TRBV29-1 with TRBJ2-7, with 12 bases fitting TRBD1. Losses at the gene ends were 4 bases for V and 7 bases for J; bases not matched to a gene: 20. Per germline, CDR1 SQVTM and CDR2 ANQGSEA. CDR3 length: 18 amino acids. The DNA for the CDR3 is TGCAGCGTTGGGGCAGGGACAGGGGGCTCTACGGGAGTTGGGGAGCAGTACTTC. Translation: CSVGAGTGGSTGVGEQYF.

Only one count was recorded for this clone. The V gene is TRBV4-3, the J gene TRBJ1-3, with TRBD1 identical over 8 bases. The CDR3 is 15 amino acids. Germline-derived CDR1 and CDR2 are LGHNA and YSLEER. Losses at the gene ends were 0 bases for V and 3 bases for J; bases not matched to a gene: 1. Here the CDR3 reads CASSQDRGRGNTIYF. As DNA, the CDR3 is TGCGCCAGCAGCCAAGACAGGGGGCGTGGAAACACCATATATTTT.

This chain's CDR3 is CASSVEGTGDNEQFF. CDR3 DNA sequence: TGTGCCAGCAGCGTAGAGGGGACAGGGGACAATGAGCAGTTCTTC. The V call is TRBV9, the J call TRBJ2-1; 10 bases map to TRBD1. J lost 5 bases, V lost 0 bases, and 2 bases had no gene match. The germline CDR1 and CDR2 sequences are SGDLS and YYNGEE. The CDR3 loop spans 15 amino acids.

The genes are TRBV28 and TRBJ2-7; D may be TRBD1 (6 bases). The CDR3 extends over 14 amino acids. V lost 6 bases, J lost 7 bases, and 19 bases lay in between. CDR1 and CDR2 from the germline V gene are MDHEN and SYDVKM. CDR3 in amino acids: CASRRRGLTWEQYF. The CDR3 DNA reads as TGTGCCAGCAGGCGCAGGGGATTAACGTGGGAGCAGTACTTC.

For the CDR3, the DNA is TGCGCCAGCAGCTTGGACCGGTCCGGGACAGGGGGCTTCGAGACCCAGTACTTC. This translates into CASSLDRSGTGGFETQYF. This chain connects TRBV5-1 to TRBJ2-5; 12 bases map to TRBD1. Germline V gene lookup returns CDR1 SGHRS and CDR2 YFSETQ. J lost 5 bases, V lost 0 bases, and 11 bases had no gene match. The CDR3 consists of 18 residues.

This clone appeared a few times. The chain is built from TRBV6-1 and TRBJ1-5; 7 nucleotides align to TRBD1. CDR1 MNHNS and CDR2 SASEGT come from the germline V gene. V was clipped by 6 bases and J by 4 bases; unmatched bases: 6. This CDR3 is 14 amino acids long. The CDR3 reads CASRLGQKNQPQHF. The CDR3 DNA is TGTGCCAGCAGGTTGGGACAGAAAAATCAGCCCCAGCATTTT.

The J gene is TRBJ2-5, the V gene TRBV7-2; 11 nucleotides align to TRBD2. Gene TRBJ2-7 matches the end of the DNA better, so the J call may be wrong. The germline CDR1 and CDR2 sequences are SGHTA and FQGNSA. The CDR3 runs 16 residues. The CDR3 here is CASSPVLAGGPHEQYF. The CDR3 DNA is TGTGCCAGCAGCCCGGTGTTAGCGGGAGGGCCCCACGAGCAGTACTTC.

This rearrangement joins TRBV5-1 to TRBJ2-5, with 7 bases matching TRBD1. Germline CDR1 reads SGHRS; CDR2 reads YFSETQ. The V segment lost 2 bases and the J segment 2 bases; nucleotides outside the gene matches: 6. This CDR3 contains 15 residues. CDR3 sequence reads: CASSLQTGEQETQYF. The CDR3 region has the DNA TGCGCCAGCAGCTTACAAACAGGGGAACAAGAGACCCAGTACTTC. Complete variable domain (other parts from reference TRBV5-1 and TRBJ2-5): KAGVTQTPRYLIKTRGQQVTLSCSPISGHRSVSWYQQTPGQGLQFLFEYFSETQRNKGNFPGRFSGRQFSNSRSEMNVSTLELGDSALYLCASSLQTGEQETQYFGPGTRLLVL.

The chain recombines TRBV6-5 with TRBJ2-7, with TRBD2 matching over 11 bases. The V and J ends lost 4 bases and 6 bases, in that order; junction bases with no gene match: 8. This CDR3 has 15 amino acids. Germline-derived CDR1 and CDR2 are MNHEY and SVGAGI. CDR3: CASSSQPGLAVEQYF. CDR3 nucleotide sequence: TGTGCCAGCAGTTCCCAACCGGGACTAGCGGTCGAGCAGTACTTC.

The V and J genes are TRBV25-1 and TRBJ1-1; maybe TRBD1 (5 bases). The CDR3 covers 15 residues. Germline V CDR1 and CDR2: MGHDK, SYGVNS. V shed 1 base and J shed 6 bases, with 15 bases lying between them. This chain's CDR3 is CASSELRGAGPEAFF. The CDR3 DNA follows: TGTGCCAGCAGTGAATTACGTGGGGCAGGACCTGAAGCTTTCTTT.

The V and J genes are TRBV25-1 and TRBJ2-7; D is uncertain. The germline V and J ends were trimmed by 1 base and 4 bases, with 11 bases remaining between them. The CDR3 totals 14 residues. Germline V CDR1 and CDR2: MGHDK, SYGVNS. CDR3 amino acids: CASSESGILYEQYF. Written as DNA, the CDR3 is TGTGCCAGCAGTGAATCCGGTATCTTATACGAGCAGTACTTC.

The chain couples TRBV11-2 to TRBJ2-1; perhaps TRBD1 as D (5 bases). Germline CDR1 SGHAT, CDR2 FQNNGV. The CDR3 length is 15 residues. V dropped 3 bases and J dropped 5 bases, with 14 bases sitting between them. CDR3 loop: CASSLGRTSNNEQFF. DNA for the CDR3: TGTGCCAGCAGCTTGGGGCGAACATCGAACAATGAGCAGTTCTTC.

This clone has only one observation. The chain couples TRBV4-1 to TRBJ2-4; 9 nucleotides agree with TRBD1. The CDR3 spans 16 residues. The V gene end was trimmed by 4 bases and the J gene end by 2 bases; junction bases not matched to a gene: 6. The germline V gene encodes CDR1 MGHRA and CDR2 YSYEKL. The CDR3 spells CASSPLGTGTKNIQYF. Here the CDR3 DNA reads TGCGCCAGCAGCCCCCTCGGGACAGGGACCAAAAACATTCAGTACTTC.

V is TRBV28 and J is TRBJ2-7; TRBD1 aligns across 7 bases. J gave up 4 bases and V 7 bases, and 10 bases lay outside the gene matches. Per germline, CDR1 MDHEN and CDR2 SYDVKM. The CDR3 runs to 14 residues. CDR3 residues: CASIETGQRYEQYF. In nucleotides, the CDR3 is TGTGCCAGCATCGAGACGGGACAGCGATACGAGCAGTACTTC.

In this sample, this clone turned up once. V is TRBV30 and J is TRBJ1-5, with a weak D call TRBD1 (5 bases). The V and J ends lost 1 base and 4 bases respectively, with 17 bases between them. This CDR3 has 16 residues. CDR1 and CDR2 from the germline V gene are GTSNPN and SVGIG (reference sequence). The CDR3, as DNA: TGTGCCTGGAGTGCGCCCCGCGGGACGGCTAATCAGCCCCAGCATTTT. It codes for CAWSAPRGTANQPQHF.

The chain combines TRBV28 with TRBJ2-1; D is perhaps TRBD2 (5 bases). Germline loops: CDR1 MDHEN, CDR2 SYDVKM. CDR3 length: 12 amino acids. V was clipped by 2 bases and J by 10 bases, with 9 bases between them. The CDR3 region has the DNA TGTGCCAGCAGTTTACTAGCCGGCGAGCAGTTCTTC. Protein product: CASSLLAGEQFF.

The chain carries TRBV29-1 and TRBJ2-7; D gene ambiguous. Trimming took 5 bases from V and 1 from J, leaving 9 bases between them. This CDR3 is 12 amino acids long. Germline CDR1 and CDR2: SQVTM and ANQGSEA. CDR3 residues: CSVSLSSYEQYF. The CDR3 coding sequence is TGCAGCGTTAGCCTCTCGTCCTACGAGCAGTACTTC.

This rearrangement joins TRBV4-1 to TRBJ2-5; D is ambiguous. The closer fit of TRBJ2-7 to the DNA end suggests the J call may be wrong. CDR1 and CDR2 (germline): MGHRA, YSYEKL. This CDR3 contains 12 residues. CDR3 region: CASSHFGGEQYF. CDR3 DNA sequence: TGCGCCAGCAGCCATTTCGGCGGCGAGCAGTACTTC.

As concerns this clone: Compared with germline, one end of the junction differs, possibly owing to a read error. This chain joins TRBV29-1 and TRBJ2-2; a possible D gene is TRBD1 (6 bases). Germline-derived CDR1 and CDR2 are SQVTM and ANQGSEA. The CDR3 has 12 amino acids. This CDR3 reads CSVETGNRGPLF. For the CDR3, the DNA is TGCAGCGTTGAGACAGGAAACCGGGGACCACTTTTT.

Remarks on this clone: Other DNA sequences in the sample encode the same CDR3. The chain carries TRBV5-1 and TRBJ1-1, with unresolved D. This CDR3 contains 12 residues. CDR1 is SGHRS, CDR2 YFSETQ, per germline. Trimming shortened V by 4 bases and J by 3 bases, and 7 bases separated the two germline ends. In DNA, the CDR3 is TGCGCCAGCAGCACGGGGTACACTGAAGCTTTCTTT. Encoded protein: CASSTGYTEAFF.

This chain uses TRBV2 with TRBJ1-1, with D possibly matching TRBD1 (6 bases). Looked up from germline, CDR1 is SNHLY and CDR2 is FYNNEI. This CDR3 is built from 13 residues. V was trimmed by 6 bases and J by 5 bases, leaving 13 bases between them. In DNA form, the CDR3 reads TGTGCCAGCAGCTATTACAGGGATACTGAAGCTTTCTTT. Amino acids: CASSYYRDTEAFF.

The V gene is TRBV29-1, the J gene TRBJ2-7; 12 bases are a match to TRBD2. The CDR3 loop spans 14 amino acids. Trimming cost V 6 bases and J 0 bases; bases outside gene matches: 3. Germline V CDR1 and CDR2: SQVTM, ANQGSEA. The CDR3 DNA sequence: TGCAGCGTAGAGACTAGCGGGAGCTCCTACGAGCAGTACTTC. Encoded protein: CSVETSGSSYEQYF.